These 20 T cell receptor beta chains originate from one sample sequenced in a study of regulatory T cells in long-lasting Graves disease. Noted time point: persistent/refractory GD, antithyroid drugs over 5 years with positive TRAb. The TCR library was made from RNA extracted from PBMCs. Building of the TCR beta libraries involved iRepertoire HTBI primers and Arm-PCR of CDR3 regions. TCRdb fed the multiplex PCR reads into MiXCR, producing one record per CDR3 protein. The sample carries roughly 490,000 distinct CDR3 sequences, about 20% recorded once. Specimen: peripheral blood mononuclear cells (PBMCs), collected when the disease was refractory, from a patient treated with antithyroid drugs. The origin of the receptors is a female donor with Graves disease.

This clonotype turned up a few times. J is TRBJ2-7 and V is TRBV20-1; the match to TRBD2 covers 9 bases. Germline V CDR1 and CDR2: DFQATT, SNEGSKA (reference sequence). The CDR3 is made up of 15 amino acids. Germline trimming cut 3 bases from V and 5 bases from J; bases unmatched to any gene: 11. CDR3 loop: CSARDSGRLVDEQYF. For the CDR3, the DNA is TGCAGTGCTAGGGATAGCGGGAGACTTGTCGACGAGCAGTACTTC.

This clonotype was observed many times. This chain links TRBV7-9 with TRBJ1-2; possibly TRBD1 for D (6 bases). From germline, CDR1 is SEHNR and CDR2 FQNEAQ (reference sequence). There are 12 residues in the CDR3. Trimming removed 6 bases from V and 8 bases from J, with 13 bases in between. The CDR3 here is CASSLAGDGYTF. CDR3 coding DNA: TGTGCCAGCAGTTTGGCAGGGGACGGCTACACCTTC. Full variable domain (remainder filled in from reference TRBV7-9 and TRBJ1-2): DTGVSQNPRHKITKRGQNVTFRCDPISEHNRLYWYRQTLGQGPEFLTYFQNEAQLEKSRLLSDRFSAERPKGSFSTLEIQRTEQGDSAMYLCASSLAGDGYTFGSGTRLTVV.

A remark on this clonotype: This could be a read error, since a much larger clone is one nucleotide away. This chain connects TRBV2 to TRBJ2-5; D not certain. Germline CDR1 reads SNHLY; CDR2 reads FYNNEI. The CDR3 extends over 15 amino acids. For the CDR3, the DNA is TGTGCCAGCAGTGCTACTCTCAGATACCGAGAGACTCAGTACTTC. Translation: CASSATLRYRETQYF. The complete variable domain, with remaining parts taken from reference TRBV2 and TRBJ2-5, reads EPEVTQTPSHQVTQMGQEVILRCVPISNHLYFYWYRQILGQKVEFLVSFYNNEISEKSEIFDDQFSVERPDGSNFTLKIRSTKLEDSAMYFCASSATLRYRETQYFGPGTRLLVL.

The chain employs TRBV20-1 and TRBJ2-2; perhaps TRBD2 as D (6 bases). The germline V and J ends were trimmed by 0 bases and 4 bases, with 12 bases remaining between them. This CDR3 contains 15 residues. Germline values: CDR1 DFQATT, CDR2 SNEGSKA (reference sequence). The CDR3 protein is CSARDFGGVTGELFF. The CDR3 DNA reads TGCAGTGCTAGAGATTTCGGGGGTGTCACCGGGGAGCTGTTTTTT.

A few counts support this clonotype. This sequence joins TRBV5-1 and TRBJ1-1, with D tentatively TRBD1 (5 bases). Germline CDR1 is SGHRS and CDR2 is YFSETQ. The V and J ends lost 4 bases and 1 base respectively, with 11 bases between them. This CDR3 has 14 residues. For the CDR3, the DNA is TGCGCCAGCAGCACAGACGGACAGAACACTGAAGCTTTCTTT. Amino acid sequence: CASSTDGQNTEAFF.

The rearrangement uses TRBV7-3 and TRBJ2-6; TRBD1 agrees at 7 bases. CDR3 length: 17 amino acids. V shed 5 bases, J shed 3 bases, and the junction held 10 bases outside the gene matches. CDR1 SGHTA and CDR2 FQGTGA come from the germline V gene. The CDR3 coding sequence is TGTGCCAGCAGCCCCAAAAACCAGGGGGTTGGGGCCAACGTCCTGACTTTC. This gives the protein CASSPKNQGVGANVLTF. Complete variable domain (other parts from reference TRBV7-3 and TRBJ2-6): GAGVSQTPSNKVTEKGKYVELRCDPISGHTALYWYRQSLGQGPEFLIYFQGTGAADDSGLPNDRFFAVRPEGSVSTLKIQRTERGDSAVYLCASSPKNQGVGANVLTFGAGSRLTVL.

In its sample, this clonotype was seen a few times. Here the CDR3 reads CASSYMWGTGSQPQHF. The CDR3 bases are TGTGCCAGCAGCTATATGTGGGGGACAGGGAGTCAGCCCCAGCATTTT. This rearrangement joins TRBV6-2 or TRBV6-3 to TRBJ1-5, with 9 bases fitting TRBD1. Germline V CDR1 and CDR2: MNHEY, SVGEGT. The length of the CDR3 is 16 residues. V trimming: 6 bases; J trimming: 6 bases; junction bases outside the gene matches: 12.

This clonotype has just a few counts. This chain connects TRBV2 to TRBJ2-1; 9 bases line up with TRBD2. The V gene's germline CDR1 is SNHLY and CDR2 FYNNEI. This CDR3 spans 15 amino acids. With 2 bases clipped from V and 5 bases from J, the junction kept 4 bases outside the gene matches. The CDR3 region has the DNA TGTGCCAGCAGTGAAAGTCTAGCGGGGAACAATGAGCAGTTCTTC. Its protein is CASSESLAGNNEQFF.

Worth noting for this clonotype: This likely traces to a read error, being one base from a far larger clone. The chain links TRBV7-2 to TRBJ2-2, with D hard to call. The CDR3 runs to 15 residues. Trimming pared 1 base from V and 1 base from J, leaving 7 bases between. The V gene's germline CDR1 is SGHTA and CDR2 FQGNSA. The CDR3 region has the DNA TGTGCCAGCAGCTTAGTTGACCTGAACACCGGGGAGCTGTTTTTT. This sequence encodes CASSLVDLNTGELFF. The whole variable domain, filled in from reference TRBV7-2 and TRBJ2-2, reads GAGVSQSPSNKVTEKGKDVELRCDPISGHTALYWYRQSLGQGLEFLIYFQGNSAPDKSGLPSDRFSAERTGGSVSTLTIQRTQQEDSAVYLCASSLVDLNTGELFFGEGSRLTVL.

The chain carries TRBV6-1 and TRBJ2-2; D gene ambiguous. Looked up from germline, CDR1 is MNHNS and CDR2 is SASEGT. V was clipped by 10 bases and J by 2 bases, with 11 bases between them. The CDR3 spans 13 residues. The CDR3 region is CAIYYFNTGELFF. The CDR3 DNA reads as TGTGCCATCTACTACTTCAACACCGGGGAGCTGTTTTTT.

Many counts were recorded for this clonotype. This chain joins TRBV20-1 and TRBJ2-5; D uncertain. Germline-derived CDR1 and CDR2 are DFQATT and SNEGSKA (reference sequence). Trimming pared 3 bases from V and 5 bases from J, leaving 4 bases between. The CDR3 extends over 10 amino acids. DNA of the CDR3: TGCAGTGCTAGGATGGAGACCCAGTACTTC. Protein: CSARMETQYF.

This clonotype turned up a few times. J is TRBJ2-2 and V is TRBV25-1; the D gene is possibly TRBD2 (5 bases). V gave up 2 bases and J gave up 0 bases, with 10 bases separating them. The CDR3 length is 16 residues. Germline V gene sequence: CDR1 MGHDK, CDR2 SYGVNS. The chain's CDR3 is CASSEPSGPNTGELFF. The CDR3 DNA sequence: TGTGCCAGCAGTGAACCGAGCGGACCGAACACCGGGGAGCTGTTTTTT.

CDR3 in amino acids: CASSIHQGDTQYF. Written as DNA, the CDR3 is TGTGCCAGCAGCATCCATCAGGGAGATACGCAGTATTTT. This chain connects TRBV7-6 to TRBJ2-3; TRBD1 is a possible D gene (5 bases). Trimming shortened V by 5 bases and J by 5 bases, and 11 bases separated the two germline ends. CDR1 and CDR2 (germline): SGHVS, FNYEAQ. This CDR3 spans 13 amino acids.

The J gene is TRBJ2-7, the V gene TRBV28; 7 positions match TRBD1. This CDR3 contains 12 residues. Germline trimming cut 8 bases from V and 3 bases from J; bases unmatched to any gene: 4. Germline V gene data show CDR1 as MDHEN and CDR2 as SYDVKM. CDR3 DNA: TGTGCCAGCGCGGACAGGTTCTACGAGCAGTACTTC. It codes for CASADRFYEQYF.

There are many counts of this clonotype. The chain recombines TRBV2 with TRBJ1-2; perhaps TRBD1 as D (5 bases). The CDR3 runs to 13 residues. Germline values: CDR1 SNHLY, CDR2 FYNNEI. V lost 7 bases to trimming and J lost 5 bases, with 14 bases between them. In DNA, the CDR3 is TGTGCCAGCACCGGAGGGGTGGGGTATGGCTACACCTTC. It specifies CASTGGVGYGYTF. Drawing the rest from reference TRBV2 and TRBJ1-2, the complete variable domain is EPEVTQTPSHQVTQMGQEVILRCVPISNHLYFYWYRQILGQKVEFLVSFYNNEISEKSEIFDDQFSVERPDGSNFTLKIRSTKLEDSAMYFCASTGGVGYGYTFGSGTRLTVV.

In its sample, this clonotype was seen once. The genes are TRBV30 and TRBJ1-1; D gene ambiguous. V lost 3 bases and J lost 0, with 8 bases in between. Germline CDR1 GTSNPN, CDR2 SVGIG (reference sequence). This CDR3 has 13 amino acids. The CDR3: CAWRAQMNTEAFF. The CDR3, as DNA: TGTGCCTGGAGGGCGCAAATGAACACTGAAGCTTTCTTT.

In this sample, this clonotype turned up a few times. The V call is TRBV6-1, the J call TRBJ2-1; 10 bases are shared with TRBD1. Germline CDR1 reads MNHNS; CDR2 reads SASEGT. V lost 6 bases to trimming and J lost 8 bases; unmatched junction nucleotides: 7. The CDR3 has 14 residues. The CDR3 region is CASSLRTGGDEQFF. The CDR3 coding sequence is TGTGCCAGCAGCCTCCGGACAGGGGGAGATGAGCAGTTCTTC.

The chain couples TRBV7-9 to TRBJ2-1; D remains ambiguous. Trimming removed 3 bases at V and 1 base at J, with 10 bases between. Germline lookup yields CDR1 SEHNR and CDR2 FQNEAQ (reference sequence). The CDR3 length is 15 residues. CDR3 bases: TGTGCCAGCAGCTTGCCGGGTGGGTCCTACAATGAGCAGTTCTTC. Protein sequence: CASSLPGGSYNEQFF.

This clonotype was counted many times. This chain uses TRBV29-1 with TRBJ1-2, with TRBD1 as a possible D gene (6 bases). This CDR3 has 14 residues. Trimming stripped 3 bases from V and 6 bases from J, with 17 bases between. The germline gives CDR1 SQVTM, CDR2 ANQGSEA. The CDR3 DNA sequence: TGCAGCGTTGATCGAGGGGGAGGGGGGAATGGCTACACCTTC. This codes for CSVDRGGGGNGYTF.

This sequence joins TRBV6-1 and TRBJ2-1, with a tentative D call TRBD1 (5 bases). Germline CDR1 reads MNHNS; CDR2 reads SASEGT. Trimming took off 2 bases at V and 0 bases at J, with 11 bases between the two ends. The CDR3 totals 16 residues. The CDR3 coding sequence is TGTGCCAGCAGTGAAACTTACAGGTCCTCCTACAATGAGCAGTTCTTC. Amino acid sequence: CASSETYRSSYNEQFF.